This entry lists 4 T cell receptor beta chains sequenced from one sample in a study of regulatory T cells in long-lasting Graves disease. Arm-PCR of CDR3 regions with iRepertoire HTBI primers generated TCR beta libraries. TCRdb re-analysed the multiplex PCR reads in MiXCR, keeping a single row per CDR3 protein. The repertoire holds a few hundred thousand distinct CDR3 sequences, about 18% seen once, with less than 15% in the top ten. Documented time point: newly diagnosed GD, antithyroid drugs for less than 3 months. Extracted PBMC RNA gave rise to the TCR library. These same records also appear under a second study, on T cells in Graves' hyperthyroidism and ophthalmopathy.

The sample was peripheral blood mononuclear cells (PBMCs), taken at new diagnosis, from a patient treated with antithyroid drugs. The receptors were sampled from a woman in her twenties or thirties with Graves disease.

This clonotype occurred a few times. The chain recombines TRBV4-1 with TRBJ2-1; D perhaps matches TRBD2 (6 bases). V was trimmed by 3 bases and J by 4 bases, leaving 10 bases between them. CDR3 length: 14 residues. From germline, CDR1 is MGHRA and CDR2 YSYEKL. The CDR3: CASSQGDLYNEQFF. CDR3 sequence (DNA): TGCGCCAGCAGCCAGGGGGACTTGTACAATGAGCAGTTCTTC.

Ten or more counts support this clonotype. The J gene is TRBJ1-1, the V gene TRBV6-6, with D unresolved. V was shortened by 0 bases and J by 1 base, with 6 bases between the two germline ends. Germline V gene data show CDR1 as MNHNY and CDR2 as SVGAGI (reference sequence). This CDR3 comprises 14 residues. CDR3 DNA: TGTGCCAGCAGTTACTCGAGGGAGAACACTGAAGCTTTCTTT. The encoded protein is CASSYSRENTEAFF.

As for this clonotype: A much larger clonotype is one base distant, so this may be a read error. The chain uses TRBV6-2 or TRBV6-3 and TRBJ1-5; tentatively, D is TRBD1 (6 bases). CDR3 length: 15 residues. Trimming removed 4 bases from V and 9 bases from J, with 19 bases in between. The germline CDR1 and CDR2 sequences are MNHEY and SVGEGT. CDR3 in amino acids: CASSSYRGGGRPQHF. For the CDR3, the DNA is TGTGCCAGCAGTTCCTATAGGGGGGGAGGTCGGCCCCAGCATTTT.

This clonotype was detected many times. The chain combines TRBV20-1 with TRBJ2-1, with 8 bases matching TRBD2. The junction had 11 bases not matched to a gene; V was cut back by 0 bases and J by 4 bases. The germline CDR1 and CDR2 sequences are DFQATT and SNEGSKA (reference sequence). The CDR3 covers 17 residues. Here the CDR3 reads CSARDRLAGAQYNEQFF. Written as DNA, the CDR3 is TGCAGTGCTAGAGATCGCCTAGCGGGCGCCCAATACAATGAGCAGTTCTTC.